Here is one T cell receptor beta chain with its context. The V and J ends lost 3 bases and 6 bases, in that order; junction bases with no gene match: 13. The CDR3 runs to 17 residues. Per germline, CDR1 MGHRA and CDR2 YSYEKL. TCRdb keeps only in-frame clones here, not all; method: immunoSEQ multiplex PCR. The sample includes under 50,000 clones, just over 90% of them seen just once. The data are from a study of T cell changes during pregnancy in multiple sclerosis. The chain combines TRBV4-1 with TRBJ2-4; 8 bases agree with TRBD2. The material was CD4+ T cells from peripheral blood mononuclear cells, obtained in the third trimester of pregnancy. The clonotype comes from a female donor with multiple sclerosis, enrolled in a pregnancy study. The CDR3 loop reads CASSQPGVAGPLNIQYF. The CDR3 bases are TGCGCCAGCAGCCAGCCCGGGGTAGCGGGGCCCTTAAACATTCAGTACTTC.